Listed below are T cell receptor beta chains from one sample, sequenced in a study of blood T cell repertoires in COVID-19. Libraries were prepared by immunoSEQ multiplex PCR; TCRdb keeps only in-frame clonotypes and omits some of them. The repertoire holds 100,000 to 120,000 clones, with 80% to 90% as singletons. Sequencing input: peripheral blood. These TCRs come from a woman aged 60-75 years with acute or convalescent COVID-19. Both conserved end residues are trimmed from each CDR3.

v_call,cdr3_aa
TRBV10-3,ATKAANYGYT
TRBV7-9,ASSFDRLETQY
TRBV28,ASSPPGGWGYT
TRBV6-6,ASSYSDRARMWGYT
TRBV4-3,ASSRVLAGSNEQF
TRBV7-9,ASSSANRVHEQY
TRBV7-2,ASSIRGGQDEQF
TRBV7-9,ASSLNQMNTEAF
TRBV6-2/TRBV6-3,ASSSTGSYGYT
TRBV9,ASGRNQETQY
TRBV7-3,ASSRQGNTEAF
TRBV19,ASTTGRGLSNQPQH
TRBV12-3/TRBV12-4,ASSSSAAYGYT
TRBV28,ASSLLVSRGGYGYT
TRBV18,ASSPSSGGTTDTQY
TRBV21-1,ASSRTSGGTLCETEQF
TRBV5-5,ASSRGSELF
TRBV10-3,AISYPGNTIY
TRBV11-3,ASSRMGLGRTEAF
TRBV13,ASKAGVATGELF
TRBV15,ATSRRQGSGSSYNEQF
TRBV30,AWRPGTGYGYT
TRBV5-6,ASSSDREHYEQY
TRBV13,ASSLVAGRDSPLH
TRBV5-6,ASSSRQVQY
TRBV11-3,ASSIGVPPYEQY
TRBV6-5,ASSYNRRLNTEAF
TRBV9,ASSGETSYYGYT
TRBV18,ASSRPAQGANYGYT
TRBV18,ASSPPVLDGYT
TRBV24-1,ATSAGTGNTEAF
TRBV24-1,ATSDRDSLLTQY
TRBV4-1,ASSQVVQGASQPQH
TRBV4-1,ASSPGTQSNQPQH
TRBV13,ASGDRGWQETQY
TRBV7-6,ASSPSTGDTYGYT
TRBV12-5,ASGLAGLAGALRAGELF
TRBV7-9,ASSFYGRDSNEKLF
TRBV4-1,ASRQPQTLYGYT
TRBV7-9,ASSLDTGREKLF
TRBV7-2,ASSKGTSGYTDTQY
TRBV6-5,ASSYSGQANQPQH
TRBV30,AWSAGQATNEKLF
TRBV5-5,ASSLVLRWLGYGYT
TRBV30,AWRVERRIHGNTIY
TRBV24-1,ATSATGGWYNEQF
TRBV3-1/TRBV3-2,ASSHNLKGTGRNEQY
TRBV18,ASSQNIRDYGYT
TRBV7-2,ASSLGRLSYNEQF
TRBV11-2,ASSLADWSEAF
TRBV5-1,ASSLEGLVTPNEQF
TRBV7-9,ASSSLRETQY
TRBV7-2,ASSLANGYNTEAF